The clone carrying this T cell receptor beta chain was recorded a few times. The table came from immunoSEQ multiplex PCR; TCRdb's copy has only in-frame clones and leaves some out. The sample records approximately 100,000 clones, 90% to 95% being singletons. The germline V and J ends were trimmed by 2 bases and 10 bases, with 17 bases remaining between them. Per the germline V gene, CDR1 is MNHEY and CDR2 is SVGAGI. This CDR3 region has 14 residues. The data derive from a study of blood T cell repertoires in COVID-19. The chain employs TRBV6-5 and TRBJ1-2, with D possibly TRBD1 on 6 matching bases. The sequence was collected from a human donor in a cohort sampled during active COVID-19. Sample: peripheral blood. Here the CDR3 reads CASSYGHRVLDYTF. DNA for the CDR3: TGTGCCAGCAGTTACGGTCACAGGGTTTTAGACTACACCTTC.